Below are 22 T cell receptor beta chains sequenced from a single sample in a study of T-cell reconstitution after alpha-beta-depleted transplantation in children (dated by TCRdb to the mid-2010s). The treatment or condition label for this specimen denotes: allogeneic hematopoietic cell transplantation with graft depleted of TCRalphabeta T cells and CD19 B cells. The library was generated by PCR. TCRdb records Illumina HiSeq 2500 as the sequencer. To normalize quantification of the TCRbeta repertoire, the TCR libraries were built with molecular barcoding that relied on unique molecular identifiers. The public reads were quality trimmed at Q25 with fastp and then assembled into clones with MiXCR by TCRdb, keeping productive beta chains. Merged by CDR3 protein, the rows form single entries marked with the most common genes and DNA. This sample comprises about 1,000,000 distinct CDR3 sequences, about 29% of them detected only once. Of the sample, more than 25% falls within the top ten clones.

Source: PBMCs, mostly from graft donor cells, taken 360 days after TCRalphabeta/CD19-depleted stem cell transplant. All receptors derive from a boy under two years old who had a stem cell transplant for SCID, so the T cells may come from the graft donor.

This clonotype was seen more than once but under ten times. The V gene is TRBV29-1, the J gene TRBJ2-1, with 8 bases matching TRBD1. The J segment lost 7 bases and the V segment lost 7 bases, leaving 6 bases of the junction unmatched. The CDR3 sequence is 12 residues long. CDR1 and CDR2 from the germline V gene are SQVTM and ANQGSEA. The DNA for the CDR3 is TGCAGCGCCCAGGGGGCTAGGAATGAGCAGTTCTTC. Protein product: CSAQGARNEQFF.

This rearrangement joins TRBV18 to TRBJ1-1; TRBD1 agrees at 10 bases. From germline, CDR1 is KGHSH and CDR2 LQKENI. V was clipped by 1 base and J by 1 base; unmatched bases: 9. This CDR3 has 18 amino acids. The DNA of the CDR3 is TGTGCCAGCTCACCACGGAGACAGGGGGCCTCCGAGAACACTGAAGCTTTCTTT. Protein sequence: CASSPRRQGASENTEAFF.

This clonotype was counted between two and nine times. The chain joins TRBV20-1 to TRBJ1-1, with D perhaps TRBD1 (5 bases). CDR3 size: 15 residues. V lost 3 bases and J lost 1, with 15 bases in between. Germline V gene data show CDR1 as DFQATT and CDR2 as SNEGSKA (reference sequence). CDR3 protein: CSASRAGAPNTEAFF. In nucleotides, the CDR3 is TGCAGTGCTAGTAGGGCCGGGGCCCCGAACACTGAAGCTTTCTTT.

In this sample, this clonotype turned up a few times. The chain joins TRBV28 to TRBJ1-2; D ambiguous. Germline V gene sequence: CDR1 MDHEN, CDR2 SYDVKM. This CDR3 has 13 amino acids. Trimming took 3 bases from V and 0 from J, leaving 5 bases between them. Written as DNA, the CDR3 is TGTGCCAGCAGTTTGGTGGCTAACTATGGCTACACCTTC. Translating gives CASSLVANYGYTF.

The chain carries TRBV3-1 and TRBJ2-7; the D gene is possibly TRBD1 (5 bases). Germline V gene data show CDR1 as LGHDT and CDR2 as YNNKEL (reference sequence). There are 13 residues in the CDR3. Trimming removed 2 bases at V and 6 bases at J, with 11 bases between. DNA for the CDR3: TGTGCCAGCAGCCAACCATCAGGGTTCGAGCAGTACTTC. Encoded protein: CASSQPSGFEQYF.

V gene TRBV6-1 combines with J gene TRBJ2-5; D remains unclear. V lost 0 bases, J lost 7 bases, and 15 bases lay in between. This CDR3 comprises 15 residues. Germline V gene lookup returns CDR1 MNHNS and CDR2 SASEGT. The CDR3 protein is CASSEAIRTAGTQYF. The CDR3 coding sequence is TGTGCCAGCAGTGAAGCTATTCGGACCGCCGGGACCCAGTACTTC.

This clonotype was counted only a few times. This chain connects TRBV11-2 to TRBJ1-1; D is perhaps TRBD1 (5 bases). The ends were cut back, 1 base at V and 11 bases at J, with 14 bases in the middle. The germline V gene encodes CDR1 SGHAT and CDR2 FQNNGV. The CDR3 extends over 13 amino acids. The CDR3 sequence is CASSLVRGATAFF. The CDR3 DNA follows: TGTGCCAGCAGCTTAGTCCGCGGGGCTACGGCTTTCTTT.

There are a few counts of this clonotype. This rearrangement joins TRBV20-1 to TRBJ2-7, with D possibly matching TRBD1 (5 bases). Germline values: CDR1 DFQATT, CDR2 SNEGSKA (reference sequence). The CDR3 has 11 amino acids. V was clipped by 6 bases and J by 3 bases, with 9 bases between them. The CDR3, as DNA: TGCAGTGCCAAGGACATCTACGAGCAGTACTTC. Amino acid sequence: CSAKDIYEQYF.

This clonotype was seen only a few times. As DNA, the CDR3 is TGCAGCGTTGAATCGGACAGTAACATACTTACGCAGTATTTT. This gives the protein CSVESDSNILTQYF. The chain combines TRBV29-1 with TRBJ2-3, with TRBD1 as a possible D gene (6 bases). The germline CDR1 and CDR2 sequences are SQVTM and ANQGSEA. The V end was cut by 2 bases, the J end by 8 bases, with 17 bases between. This CDR3 spans 14 amino acids.

This clonotype has a handful of counts. The CDR3 DNA reads as TGTGCCAGCAGTGAATTGAGCATGAGTGACACTGAAGCTTTCTTT. It codes for CASSELSMSDTEAFF. The V and J genes are TRBV25-1 and TRBJ1-1; D not resolved. The germline V and J ends were trimmed by 1 base and 3 bases, with 12 bases remaining between them. Germline V gene lookup returns CDR1 MGHDK and CDR2 SYGVNS. This CDR3 spans 15 amino acids. Full variable domain (remainder filled in from reference TRBV25-1 and TRBJ1-1): EADIYQTPRYLVIGTGKKITLECSQTMGHDKMYWYQQDPGMELHLIHYSYGVNSTEKGDLSSESTVSRIRTEHFPLTLESARPSHTSQYLCASSELSMSDTEAFFGQGTRLTVV.

This chain joins TRBV7-9 and TRBJ2-7; 7 bases line up with TRBD2. The ends lost 5 bases at V and 6 bases at J; junction bases unmatched: 10. This CDR3 is 14 amino acids long. Germline CDR1 and CDR2: SEHNR and FQNEAQ (reference sequence). CDR3 in amino acids: CASSPRTRRSEQYF. The CDR3 nucleotides are TGTGCCAGCAGCCCTCGGACTAGGAGGAGCGAGCAGTACTTC.

This clonotype was counted a few times. V usage is TRBV12-3 or TRBV12-4 and J usage is TRBJ2-7, with D possibly matching TRBD1 (6 bases). V shed 5 bases and J shed 1 base, with 15 bases lying between them. The CDR3 length is 15 residues. The CDR3 DNA reads TGTGCCAGCAGTCCCACTAGGGACACGTCCTACGAGCAGTACTTC. Translation gives CASSPTRDTSYEQYF.

This clonotype was seen ten or more times. This chain uses TRBV10-1 with TRBJ2-2, with a weak D call TRBD2 (6 bases). Germline V gene data show CDR1 as WNHNN and CDR2 as SYGVQD (reference sequence). This CDR3 contains 16 residues. V lost 9 bases and J lost 0, with 17 bases in between. The CDR3 nucleotides read TGCGCCAGTTCTTTTTCCGGGACTCCGAACACCGGGGAGCTGTTTTTT. Translated, it gives CASSFSGTPNTGELFF.

V is TRBV7-8 and J is TRBJ2-2, with TRBD1 identical over 7 bases. Germline V lookup: CDR1 SGHVS, CDR2 FQNEAQ. CDR3 length: 17 amino acids. The junction had 10 bases not matched to a gene; V was cut back by 6 bases and J by 0 bases. Here the CDR3 DNA reads TGTGCCAGCAGTTCCCTAGCTGGGACAGCGAACACCGGGGAGCTGTTTTTT. As protein: CASSSLAGTANTGELFF.

The rearrangement joins TRBV12-3 or TRBV12-4 to TRBJ2-2, with 8 nucleotides matching TRBD2. V trimming: 6 bases; J trimming: 5 bases; junction bases outside the gene matches: 8. The CDR3 extends over 15 amino acids. The DNA of the CDR3 is TGTGCCAGCAGGAGACCGGGACTAGTAACCGGGGAGCTGTTTTTT. It yields the protein CASRRPGLVTGELFF.

The sample holds many counts of this clonotype. The chain couples TRBV20-1 to TRBJ2-3, with D possibly matching TRBD1 (5 bases). Germline V lookup: CDR1 DFQATT, CDR2 SNEGSKA (reference sequence). CDR3 length: 14 amino acids. Trimming pared 3 bases from V and 1 base from J, leaving 11 bases between. CDR3 in DNA: TGCAGTGCTAGTTGGGGCCGAGGCACAGATACGCAGTATTTT. It encodes CSASWGRGTDTQYF.

V is TRBV5-1 and J is TRBJ2-5; 7 positions agree with TRBD2. CDR1 is SGHRS and CDR2 is YFSETQ in the germline V gene. CDR3 size: 15 residues. V was clipped by 1 base and J by 4 bases; unmatched bases: 7. The CDR3 coding sequence is TGCGCCAGCAGCTTGTTACGCGGGGGTGGAGAGACCCAGTACTTC. This translates into CASSLLRGGGETQYF.

V and J are TRBV4-3 and TRBJ2-7; 8 bases fit TRBD2. V lost 0 bases to trimming and J lost 1 base; unmatched junction nucleotides: 5. The CDR3 length is 16 residues. CDR1 and CDR2 from the germline V gene are LGHNA and YSLEER. The CDR3 coding sequence is TGCGCCAGCAGCCAAGAGCCGGGGACTAGATCCTACGAGCAGTACTTC. Translating it yields CASSQEPGTRSYEQYF.

V and J are TRBV15 and TRBJ2-5; D is perhaps TRBD1 or TRBD2 (5 bases each). Germline CDR1 is LNHNV and CDR2 is YYDKDF (reference sequence). The CDR3 loop spans 16 amino acids. The germline V and J ends were trimmed by 3 bases and 7 bases, with 21 bases remaining between them. DNA for the CDR3: TGTGCCACCAGCAGTCCCCTGGGGCGAGGGGCAGGGACCCAGTACTTC. Translating gives CATSSPLGRGAGTQYF. The variable domain in full, completed from reference TRBV15 and TRBJ2-5, reads DAMVIQNPRYQVTQFGKPVTLSCSQTLNHNVMYWYQQKSSQAPKLLFHYYDKDFNNEADTPDNFQSRRPNTSFCFLDIRSPGLGDTAMYLCATSSPLGRGAGTQYFGPGTRLLVL.

This clonotype was detected only a few times. The rearrangement links TRBV29-1 to TRBJ2-3, with a weak D call TRBD1 (5 bases). Germline V lookup: CDR1 SQVTM, CDR2 ANQGSEA. This CDR3 has 14 amino acids. V was shortened by 4 bases and J by 3 bases, with 14 bases between the two germline ends. CDR3 in DNA: TGCAGCGTTGTATTGCAGGGTGCGACAGATACGCAGTATTTT. Its translation is CSVVLQGATDTQYF.

In its sample, this clonotype was seen a few times. The chain couples TRBV12-3 or TRBV12-4 to TRBJ2-3, with D perhaps matching TRBD1 (6 bases). V lost 6 bases and J lost 3, with 7 bases in between. The CDR3 is made up of 12 amino acids. CDR3 loop: CASRGQTDTQYF. In DNA form, the CDR3 reads TGTGCCAGCAGAGGACAGACAGATACGCAGTATTTT.

A few counts support this clonotype. This sequence joins TRBV12-3 or TRBV12-4 and TRBJ1-1; 7 nucleotides match TRBD1. This CDR3 is built from 12 residues. V lost 5 bases and J lost 7; bases outside the gene matches: 4. The chain's CDR3 is CASSPSGGEAFF. CDR3 coding DNA: TGTGCCAGCAGTCCATCAGGGGGTGAAGCTTTCTTT.